This passage covers 15 T cell receptor beta chains from one sample sequenced in a study of siplizumab effects on memory and regulatory T cells. Generated by immunoSEQ multiplex PCR, the TCRdb table keeps only in-frame clones and is missing some. Of tens of thousands of clones in the sample, around 97% were seen once. The source material was naive CD4+ T cells sorted from blood. These receptors originate from a human donor in good health.

The genes are TRBV27 and TRBJ1-3; D remains ambiguous. The CDR3 contains 14 residues. Germline lookup yields CDR1 MNHEY and CDR2 SMNVEV (reference sequence). Trimming stripped 3 bases from V and 4 bases from J, with 10 bases between. The CDR3 protein is CASSFGSKGNTIYF. For the CDR3, the DNA is TGTGCCAGCAGTTTCGGCTCGAAAGGAAACACCATATATTTT.

The rearrangement joins TRBV19 to TRBJ2-6; 8 positions agree with TRBD1. The V segment lost 7 bases and the J segment 7 bases; nucleotides outside the gene matches: 6. Germline assignment: CDR1 LNHDA and CDR2 SQIVND (reference sequence). The CDR3 loop spans 14 amino acids. The CDR3 sequence: CASKDDRGANVLTF. CDR3 DNA sequence: TGTGCCAGTAAGGACGACAGGGGTGCCAACGTCCTGACTTTC.

The chain uses TRBV6-5 and TRBJ2-7, with 10 bases aligning to TRBD1. The CDR3 runs to 14 residues. Germline V gene sequence: CDR1 MNHEY, CDR2 SVGAGI. V dropped 6 bases and J dropped 6; count of bases not matched to a gene: 8. The CDR3 reads CASRPGQGRGEQYF. CDR3 DNA: TGTGCCAGCAGACCGGGACAGGGGAGAGGCGAGCAGTACTTC.

This clone was observed once. This chain links TRBV7-3 with TRBJ2-5; 9 nucleotides agree with TRBD1. Per germline, CDR1 SGHTA and CDR2 FQGTGA. This CDR3 has 16 amino acids. V lost 6 bases, J lost 5 bases, and 13 bases stayed unmatched. The chain's CDR3 is CASSPGTTGGTETQYF. In DNA, the CDR3 is TGTGCCAGCAGTCCAGGAACAACAGGGGGCACGGAGACCCAGTACTTC.

This chain connects TRBV28 to TRBJ1-2; unclear D gene. The length of the CDR3 is 13 residues. CDR1 and CDR2 (germline): MDHEN, SYDVKM. Trimming shortened V by 6 bases and J by 8 bases, and 16 bases separated the two germline ends. In DNA, the CDR3 is TGTGCCAGCAGCTCCCCAAGCGTGTCCGGCTACACCTTC. Encoded protein: CASSSPSVSGYTF.

This chain uses TRBV5-6 with TRBJ2-2; D remains unclear. Trimming pared 0 bases from V and 1 base from J, leaving 10 bases between. CDR1 is SGHDT, CDR2 YYEEEE, per germline. The CDR3 totals 16 residues. CDR3 sequence (DNA): TGTGCCAGCAGCTTGGTTTCAGGAAGGAACACCGGGGAGCTGTTTTTT. Translating it yields CASSLVSGRNTGELFF. Full variable domain (missing parts from reference TRBV5-6 and TRBJ2-2): DAGVTQSPTHLIKTRGQQVTLRCSPKSGHDTVSWYQQALGQGPQFIFQYYEEEERQRGNFPDRFSGHQFPNYSSELNVNALLLGDSALYLCASSLVSGRNTGELFFGEGSRLTVL.

The V and J genes are TRBV7-9 and TRBJ1-2; 9 bases are shared with TRBD1. This CDR3 is built from 14 residues. Germline CDR1 SEHNR, CDR2 FQNEAQ (reference sequence). The V and J ends lost 4 bases and 1 base, in that order; junction bases with no gene match: 1. CDR3 coding DNA: TGTGCCAGCAGCTCGGGACAGGGTAACTATGGCTACACCTTC. This translates into CASSSGQGNYGYTF.

The J gene is TRBJ2-1, the V gene TRBV19; 13 bases are shared with TRBD2. V was clipped by 2 bases and J by 7 bases; unmatched bases: 11. The CDR3 sequence is 18 residues long. Per germline, CDR1 LNHDA and CDR2 SQIVND (reference sequence). The CDR3: CASSIQGRGTSGVNEQFF. In DNA, the CDR3 is TGTGCCAGTAGTATACAGGGGAGGGGGACTAGCGGGGTGAATGAGCAGTTCTTC.

This chain uses TRBV5-8 with TRBJ1-2, with a tentative D call TRBD1 (5 bases). The germline V and J ends were trimmed by 2 bases and 7 bases, with 18 bases remaining between them. Germline V lookup: CDR1 SGHTS, CDR2 YDEGEE. The CDR3 covers 15 residues. The CDR3 spells CASSLRSGKYGGYTF. CDR3 DNA: TGTGCCAGCAGCTTACGATCAGGGAAATACGGTGGCTACACCTTC.

J is TRBJ2-3 and V is TRBV28, with 8 bases identical to TRBD2. The CDR3 has 15 amino acids. The germline V gene has CDR1 MDHEN and CDR2 SYDVKM. J lost 1 base, V lost 5 bases, and 5 bases had no gene match. The CDR3 DNA is TGTGCCAGCAGTAATAGCGGGGTGGGCACAGATACGCAGTATTTT. Its protein is CASSNSGVGTDTQYF.

Concerning this clone itself: The junction does not match germline at one end; this may be a read error. The chain is built from TRBV30 and TRBJ2-7; D may correspond to TRBD1 or TRBD2 (5 bases each). The length of the CDR3 is 12 residues. Germline lookup yields CDR1 GTSNPN and CDR2 SVGIG (reference sequence). CDR3 region: CAWSPGTPTLHF. As DNA, the CDR3 is TGTGCCTGGAGCCCAGGGACCCCCACCCTCCACTTC.

Only a few counts were recorded for this clone. V gene TRBV29-1 combines with J gene TRBJ1-1; a weak D match, TRBD1 (6 bases). This CDR3 is 14 amino acids long. With 7 bases removed from V and 1 base from J, the gap between germline ends came to 16 bases. Germline V CDR1 and CDR2: SQVTM, ANQGSEA. CDR3 amino acids: CSASFQGKNTEAFF. DNA of the CDR3: TGCAGCGCCTCCTTTCAGGGGAAGAACACTGAAGCTTTCTTT.

This clone is a singleton in its sample. The rearrangement uses TRBV5-1 and TRBJ2-7; D not resolved. Per the germline V gene, CDR1 is SGHRS and CDR2 is YFSETQ. The CDR3 has 14 residues. With 2 bases removed from V and 0 bases from J, the gap between germline ends came to 9 bases. The CDR3 DNA reads as TGCGCCAGCAGCTTAATATCCTTCTCCTACGAGCAGTACTTC. Its translation is CASSLISFSYEQYF.

The rearrangement uses TRBV19 and TRBJ2-1; perhaps D is TRBD1 or TRBD2 (5 bases each). V shed 3 bases and J shed 7 bases, with 13 bases lying between them. The CDR3 runs 14 residues. Germline loops: CDR1 LNHDA, CDR2 SQIVND (reference sequence). CDR3 nucleotides: TGTGCCAGTAGTATCCTGGGACGCACAAATGAGCAGTTCTTC. Its translation: CASSILGRTNEQFF.

This clone turned up a few times. The J gene is TRBJ2-1, the V gene TRBV7-9; D ambiguous. Germline V gives CDR1 SEHNR, CDR2 FQNEAQ (reference sequence). The CDR3 is 11 amino acids. V was pared by 1 base and J by 8 bases, with 3 bases between. The CDR3 loop reads CASSLGDEQFF. CDR3 coding DNA: TGTGCCAGCAGCTTAGGGGATGAGCAGTTCTTC. Looking up the rest from reference TRBV7-9 and TRBJ2-1 gives the full variable domain: DTGVSQNPRHKITKRGQNVTFRCDPISEHNRLYWYRQTLGQGPEFLTYFQNEAQLEKSRLLSDRFSAERPKGSFSTLEIQRTEQGDSAMYLCASSLGDEQFFGPGTRLTVL.